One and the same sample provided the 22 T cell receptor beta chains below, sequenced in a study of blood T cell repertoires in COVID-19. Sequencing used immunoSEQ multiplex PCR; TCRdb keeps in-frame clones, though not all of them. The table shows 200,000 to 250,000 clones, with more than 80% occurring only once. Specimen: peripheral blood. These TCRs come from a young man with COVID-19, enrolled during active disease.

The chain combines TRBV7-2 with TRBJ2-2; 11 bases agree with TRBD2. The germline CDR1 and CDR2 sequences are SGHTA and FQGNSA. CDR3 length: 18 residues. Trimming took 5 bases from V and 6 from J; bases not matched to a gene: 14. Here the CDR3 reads CASSLFPLAGGPPGELFF. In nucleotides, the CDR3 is TGTGCCAGCAGCCTATTCCCTTTAGCGGGGGGGCCCCCCGGGGAGCTGTTTTTT. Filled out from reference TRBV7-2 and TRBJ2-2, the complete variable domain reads GAGVSQSPSNKVTEKGKDVELRCDPISGHTALYWYRQSLGQGLEFLIYFQGNSAPDKSGLPSDRFSAERTGGSVSTLTIQRTQQEDSAVYLCASSLFPLAGGPPGELFFGEGSRLTVL.

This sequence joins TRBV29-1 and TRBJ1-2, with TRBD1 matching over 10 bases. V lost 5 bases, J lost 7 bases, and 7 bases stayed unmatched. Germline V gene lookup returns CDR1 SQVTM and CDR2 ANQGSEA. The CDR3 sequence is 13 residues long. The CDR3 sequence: CSVLRQGASGYTF. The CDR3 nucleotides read TGCAGCGTTCTGAGACAGGGGGCGAGTGGCTACACCTTC.

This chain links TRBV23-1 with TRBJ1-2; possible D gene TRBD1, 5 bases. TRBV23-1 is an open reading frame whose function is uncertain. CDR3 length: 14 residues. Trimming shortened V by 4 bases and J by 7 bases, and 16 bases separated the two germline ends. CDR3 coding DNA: TGCGCCAGCAGTCCCCGTGGAGGGGATGTTGGCTACACCTTC. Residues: CASSPRGGDVGYTF.

The CDR3 DNA is TGCGCCAGCAGCGAGGATAGCGGGGGGTCAGATACGCAGTATTTT. This codes for CASSEDSGGSDTQYF. The rearrangement uses TRBV5-1 and TRBJ2-3; 10 bases match TRBD2. The CDR3 is 15 residues long. Trimming removed 4 bases from V and 4 bases from J; junction bases left unmatched: 6. The germline gives CDR1 SGHRS, CDR2 YFSETQ.

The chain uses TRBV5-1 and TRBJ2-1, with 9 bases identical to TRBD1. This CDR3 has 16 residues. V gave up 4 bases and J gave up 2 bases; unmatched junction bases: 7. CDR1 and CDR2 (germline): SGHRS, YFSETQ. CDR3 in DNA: TGCGCCAGCAGCGCCGGGACAGGGAACCCCTACAATGAGCAGTTCTTC. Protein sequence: CASSAGTGNPYNEQFF.

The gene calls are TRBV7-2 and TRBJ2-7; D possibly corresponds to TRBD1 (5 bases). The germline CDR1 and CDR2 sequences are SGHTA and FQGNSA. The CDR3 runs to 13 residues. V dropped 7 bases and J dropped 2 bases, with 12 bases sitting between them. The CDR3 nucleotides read TGTGCCAGCATCGACAGTCCTACCTACGAGCAGTACTTC. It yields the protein CASIDSPTYEQYF.

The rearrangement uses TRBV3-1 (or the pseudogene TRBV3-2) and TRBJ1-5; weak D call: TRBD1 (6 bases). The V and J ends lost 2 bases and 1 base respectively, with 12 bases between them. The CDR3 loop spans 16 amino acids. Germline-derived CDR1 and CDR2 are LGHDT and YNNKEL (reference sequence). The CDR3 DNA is TGTGCCAGCAGCCAAATCGGGACATCAAGCAATCAGCCCCAGCATTTT. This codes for CASSQIGTSSNQPQHF.

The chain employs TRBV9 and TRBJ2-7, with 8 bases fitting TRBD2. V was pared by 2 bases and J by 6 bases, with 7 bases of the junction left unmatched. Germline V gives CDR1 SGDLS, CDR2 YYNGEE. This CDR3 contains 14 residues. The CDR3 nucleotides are TGTGCCAGCAGCGTGATAGCGGGGCCGACCGAGCAGTACTTC. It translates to CASSVIAGPTEQYF.

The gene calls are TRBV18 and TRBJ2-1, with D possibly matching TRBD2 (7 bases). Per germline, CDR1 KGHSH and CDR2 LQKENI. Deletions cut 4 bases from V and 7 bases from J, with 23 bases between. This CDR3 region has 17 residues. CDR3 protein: CASSLLQRTEGGNEQFF. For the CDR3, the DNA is TGTGCCAGCTCACTCTTACAACGGACGGAGGGGGGGAATGAGCAGTTCTTC.

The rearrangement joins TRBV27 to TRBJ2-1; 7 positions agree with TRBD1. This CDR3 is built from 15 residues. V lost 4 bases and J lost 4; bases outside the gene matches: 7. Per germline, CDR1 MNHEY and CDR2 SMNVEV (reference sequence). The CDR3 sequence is CASSSMGTAYNEQFF. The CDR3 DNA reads TGTGCCAGCAGTTCAATGGGGACAGCTTACAATGAGCAGTTCTTC.

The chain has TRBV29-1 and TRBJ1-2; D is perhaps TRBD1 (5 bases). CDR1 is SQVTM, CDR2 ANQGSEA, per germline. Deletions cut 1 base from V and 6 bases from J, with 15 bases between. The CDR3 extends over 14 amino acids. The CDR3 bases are TGCAGCGTTGAAGCGCAGGGCCATGTTGATGGCTACACCTTC. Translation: CSVEAQGHVDGYTF.

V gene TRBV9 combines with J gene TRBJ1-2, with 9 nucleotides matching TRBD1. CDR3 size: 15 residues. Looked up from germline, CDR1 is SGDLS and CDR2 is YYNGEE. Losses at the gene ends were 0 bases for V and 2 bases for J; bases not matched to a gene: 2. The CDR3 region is CASSVDGTGNYGYTF. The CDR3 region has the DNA TGTGCCAGCAGCGTAGACGGGACAGGGAACTATGGCTACACCTTC.

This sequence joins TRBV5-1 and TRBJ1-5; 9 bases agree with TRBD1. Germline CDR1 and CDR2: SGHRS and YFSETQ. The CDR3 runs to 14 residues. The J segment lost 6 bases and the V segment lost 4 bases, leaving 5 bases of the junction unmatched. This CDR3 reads CASSTGTGSQPQHF. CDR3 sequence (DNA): TGCGCCAGCAGCACTGGGACAGGGAGTCAGCCCCAGCATTTT.

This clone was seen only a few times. CDR3 amino acids: CASSLQGQFQETQYF. The DNA for the CDR3 is TGTGCCAGCAGTCTCCAGGGACAGTTCCAAGAGACCCAGTACTTC. The J gene is TRBJ2-5, the V gene TRBV27; 7 bases are a match to TRBD1. Germline V gives CDR1 MNHEY, CDR2 SMNVEV (reference sequence). CDR3 length: 15 amino acids. V was pared by 5 bases and J by 1 base, with 7 bases of the junction left unmatched.

The CDR3 is CATSREPSGTGGTYGYTF. The CDR3 DNA is TGTGCCACCAGCAGAGAACCGTCCGGGACAGGGGGGACCTATGGCTACACCTTC. This rearrangement joins TRBV15 to TRBJ1-2; 11 bases match TRBD1. Germline V gene sequence: CDR1 LNHNV, CDR2 YYDKDF (reference sequence). CDR3 length equals 18 residues. With V trimmed by 0 bases and J by 4 bases, 10 bases remained unmatched.

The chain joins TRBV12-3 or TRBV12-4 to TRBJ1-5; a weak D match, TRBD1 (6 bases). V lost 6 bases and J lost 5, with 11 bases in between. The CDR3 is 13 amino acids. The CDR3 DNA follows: TGTGCCAGCAGCTCGGACAGTCATCAGCCCCAGCATTTT. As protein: CASSSDSHQPQHF.

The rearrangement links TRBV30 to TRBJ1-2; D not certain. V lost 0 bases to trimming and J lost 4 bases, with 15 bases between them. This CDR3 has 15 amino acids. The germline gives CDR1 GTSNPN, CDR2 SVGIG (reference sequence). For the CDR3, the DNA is TGTGCCTGGAGTGTAGGTCCCTCTGGAGGCTATGGCTACACCTTC. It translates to CAWSVGPSGGYGYTF.

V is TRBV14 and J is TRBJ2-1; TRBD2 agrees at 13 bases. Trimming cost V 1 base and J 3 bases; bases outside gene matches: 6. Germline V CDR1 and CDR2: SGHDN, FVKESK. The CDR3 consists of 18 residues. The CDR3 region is CASSQVVGTSGNYNEQFF. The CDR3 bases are TGTGCCAGCAGCCAAGTGGTAGGGACTAGCGGGAACTACAATGAGCAGTTCTTC.

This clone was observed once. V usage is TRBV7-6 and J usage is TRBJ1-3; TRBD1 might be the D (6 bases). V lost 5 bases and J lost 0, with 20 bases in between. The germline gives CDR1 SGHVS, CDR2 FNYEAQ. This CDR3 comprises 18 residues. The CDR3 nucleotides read TGTGCCAGCAGCATACGCCCAACAGGGTTGGACTCTGGAAACACCATATATTTT. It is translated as CASSIRPTGLDSGNTIYF. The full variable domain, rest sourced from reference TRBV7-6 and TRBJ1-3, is GAGVSQSPRYKVTKRGQDVALRCDPISGHVSLYWYRQALGQGPEFLTYFNYEAQQDKSGLPNDRFSAERPEGSISTLTIQRTEQRDSAMYRCASSIRPTGLDSGNTIYFGEGSWLTVV.

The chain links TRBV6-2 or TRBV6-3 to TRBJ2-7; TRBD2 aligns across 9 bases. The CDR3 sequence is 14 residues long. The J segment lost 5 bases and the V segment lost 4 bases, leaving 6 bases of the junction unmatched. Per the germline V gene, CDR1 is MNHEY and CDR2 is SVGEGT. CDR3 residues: CASSWGGLAHEQYF. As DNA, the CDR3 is TGTGCCAGCAGTTGGGGGGGACTAGCCCACGAGCAGTACTTC.

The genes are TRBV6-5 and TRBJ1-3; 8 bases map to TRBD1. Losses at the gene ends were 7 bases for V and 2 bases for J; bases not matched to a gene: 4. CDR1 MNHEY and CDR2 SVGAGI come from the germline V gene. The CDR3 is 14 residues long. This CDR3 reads CASTRTGTGNTIYF. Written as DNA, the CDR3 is TGTGCCAGCACCCGGACAGGGACTGGAAACACCATATATTTT.

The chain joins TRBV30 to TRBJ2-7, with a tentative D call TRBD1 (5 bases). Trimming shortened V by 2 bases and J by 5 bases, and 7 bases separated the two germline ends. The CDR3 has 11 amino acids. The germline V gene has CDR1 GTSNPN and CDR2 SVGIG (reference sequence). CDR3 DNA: TGTGCCTGGAGTTCAGGGAACGAGCAGTACTTC. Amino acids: CAWSSGNEQYF.